This TCR beta chain came from a study of blood T cell repertoires in COVID-19. Looking at the study overall: The United States, Italy and Spain were the sources of the acute and convalescent COVID-19 samples.

V was clipped by 3 bases and J by 2 bases, with 14 bases between them. Germline loops: CDR1 SEHNR, CDR2 FQNEAQ (reference sequence). The CDR3 consists of 16 residues. TCRdb keeps only in-frame clones here, not all; method: immunoSEQ multiplex PCR. Of some 66,000 clones in the sample, approximately 93% were seen once. This TCR was recovered from a man aged 70-80 years with active COVID-19. The J gene is TRBJ2-1, the V gene TRBV7-9; no firm D call. Input material: peripheral blood. The CDR3 nucleotides read TGTGCCAGCAGCTTCAAAAAACACCGAACCTACAATGAGCAGTTCTTC. The encoded protein is CASSFKKHRTYNEQFF. The full variable domain, in which reference TRBV7-9 and TRBJ2-1 provide the parts outside the CDR3, is DTGVSQNPRHKITKRGQNVTFRCDPISEHNRLYWYRQTLGQGPEFLTYFQNEAQLEKSRLLSDRFSAERPKGSFSTLEIQRTEQGDSAMYLCASSFKKHRTYNEQFFGPGTRLTVL.